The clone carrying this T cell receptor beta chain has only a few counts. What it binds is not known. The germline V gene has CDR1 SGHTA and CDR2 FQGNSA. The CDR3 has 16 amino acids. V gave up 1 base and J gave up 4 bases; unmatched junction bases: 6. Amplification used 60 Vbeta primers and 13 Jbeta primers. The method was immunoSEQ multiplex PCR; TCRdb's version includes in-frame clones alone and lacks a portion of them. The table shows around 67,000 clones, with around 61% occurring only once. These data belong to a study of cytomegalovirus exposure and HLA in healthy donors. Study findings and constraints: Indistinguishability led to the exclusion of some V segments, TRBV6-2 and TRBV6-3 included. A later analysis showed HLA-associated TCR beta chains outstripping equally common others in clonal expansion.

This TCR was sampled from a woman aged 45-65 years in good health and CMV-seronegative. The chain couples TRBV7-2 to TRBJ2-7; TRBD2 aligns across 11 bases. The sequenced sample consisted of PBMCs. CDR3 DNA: TGTGCCAGCAGCTTAGGTCGACTAGCGGGACGTTACGAGCAGTACTTC. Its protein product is CASSLGRLAGRYEQYF.